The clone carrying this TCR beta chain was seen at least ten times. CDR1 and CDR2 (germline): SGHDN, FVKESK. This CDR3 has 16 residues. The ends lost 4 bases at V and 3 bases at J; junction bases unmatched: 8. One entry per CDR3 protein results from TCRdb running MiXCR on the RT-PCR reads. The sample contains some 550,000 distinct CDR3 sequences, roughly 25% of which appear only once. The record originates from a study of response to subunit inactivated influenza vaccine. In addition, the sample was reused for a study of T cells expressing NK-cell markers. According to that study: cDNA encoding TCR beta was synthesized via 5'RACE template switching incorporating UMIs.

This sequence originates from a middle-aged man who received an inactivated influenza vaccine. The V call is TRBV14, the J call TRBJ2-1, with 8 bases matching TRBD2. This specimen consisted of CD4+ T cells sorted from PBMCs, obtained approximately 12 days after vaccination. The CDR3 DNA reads TGTGCCAGCAGCCCGTTGGGGCGGGAGGACTACAATGAGCAGTTCTTC. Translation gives CASSPLGREDYNEQFF. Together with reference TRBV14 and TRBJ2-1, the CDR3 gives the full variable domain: EAGVTQFPSHSVIEKGQTVTLRCDPISGHDNLYWYRRVMGKEIKFLLHFVKESKQDESGMPNNRFLAERTGGTYSTLKVQPAELEDSGVYFCASSPLGREDYNEQFFGPGTRLTVL.